This T cell receptor (beta chain) was found in a study of blood T cells in healthy people across ages. Study-level findings and limits: Age brought a roughly linear fall in TCR beta diversity measured per million T cells. Lack of knowledge of donor CMV status possibly confounded expanded clonotype changes.

Note on this clonotype: Its antigen is currently unknown.

The use of a sample-barcoded 5' primer and a J-beta primer mix characterized a second PCR of about 7 to 12 cycles. A 12-random-nucleotide template-switch adaptor tagged each cDNA molecule. From the 5' RACE reads, TCRdb called clonotypes with MiXCR, one entry per CDR3 protein. The sample includes about 590,000 distinct CDR3 sequences, about 30% seen only once; the top ten take 15% to 18%. The receptor was isolated from a woman older than 75 in good health. Input material: blood.

The CDR3 nucleotides are TGTGCCTGGAGTGCGGAGACAGGGGGTGCTGAAGCTTTCTTT. Translating gives CAWSAETGGAEAFF. The chain combines TRBV30 with TRBJ1-1; 9 bases align to TRBD1. V lost 1 base, J lost 6 bases, and 6 bases stayed unmatched. The CDR3 contains 14 residues. Looked up from germline, CDR1 is GTSNPN and CDR2 is SVGIG (reference sequence).